The table lists the clone carrying this T cell receptor (beta chain) with many counts. This sample's time point: pre-sensitization, week 0. Described treatment: therapeutic diphenylcyclopropenone sensitization with weekly scalp DPC. This sample was taken from a study of human T cells and chemical hapten exposure. Study details: The use of 2% DPC on about 2 cm by about 2 cm of upper inner arm skin constituted sensitization.

TCRdb re-called the RACE reads through MiXCR, storing one row per CDR3 protein. The sample lists around 260,000 distinct CDR3 sequences, about 8.6% seen once, with approximately 2.2% in the top ten. The CDR3 length is 16 residues. Germline V gives CDR1 MNHNS, CDR2 SASEGT. Trimming cost V 0 bases and J 4 bases; bases outside gene matches: 3. The J gene is TRBJ1-5, the V gene TRBV6-1; 10 nucleotides match TRBD1. The source is a woman aged 40 to 50 with alopecia areata. Some clones in this sample may be carry-over from other donors' samples. Sequenced material: whole blood, taken in connection with sensitization to the hapten diphenylcyclopropenone (DPC). In DNA, the CDR3 is TGTGCCAGCAGTGAAGCCCCGGGACAGGGGAATCAGCCCCAGCATTTT. It is translated as CASSEAPGQGNQPQHF.